This is a list of T cell receptor delta chains from one sample in a study of Vδ1+ human thymocytes. TCRdb re-called the multiplex PCR reads via CATT. The profile shows around 56,000 delta-chain clones, roughly 16% of them singletons. Sequencing was performed on Vdelta1+ gamma-delta thymocytes from the thymus. The receptor source for this set is a girl less than two years old who had congenital heart surgery. CDR3s include the opening cysteine and the closing phenylalanine or tryptophan. D genes are given only for firm matches. Where a row states a size, it is once, few, many or the class of an expanded clone; other rows omit it.

d_gene: NA
j_gene: TRDJ1
abundance: few
v_gene: TRDV1
CDR3aa: CALGFLHACRGSCNTDKLIF
CDR3nt: TGTGCTCTTGGGTTCCTACATGCGTGTAGGGGGAGTTGTAACACCGATAAACTCATCTTT

d_gene: TRDD3
j_gene: TRDJ1
abundance: few
v_gene: TRDV1
CDR3aa: CALGGLQTEYWGIRAKTDKLIF
CDR3nt: TGTGCTCTTGGGGGCCTTCAGACCGAGTACTGGGGGATACGAGCGAAGACCGATAAACTCATCTTT

d_gene: NA
j_gene: TRDJ1
abundance: few
v_gene: TRDV1
CDR3aa: CALGEDPRGKLIF
CDR3nt: TGTGCTCTTGGGGAAGATCCCCGGGGTAAACTCATCTTT

d_gene: NA
j_gene: TRDJ1
abundance: NA
v_gene: TRDV1
CDR3aa: CALGELTSYPGGWELIF
CDR3nt: TGTGCTCTTGGGGAGTTAACTTCCTACCCCGGGGGATGGGAACTCATCTTT

d_gene: TRDD3
j_gene: TRDJ1
abundance: NA
v_gene: TRDV1
CDR3aa: CALGELGDWGTYTDKLIF
CDR3nt: TGTGCTCTTGGGGAACTAGGAGACTGGGGGACGTACACCGATAAACTCATCTTT

d_gene: TRDD3
j_gene: TRDJ1
abundance: few
v_gene: TRDV1
CDR3aa: CALGENRGYAPDKLIF
CDR3nt: TGTGCTCTTGGGGAAAATAGGGGATACGCGCCCGATAAACTCATCTTT

d_gene: NA
j_gene: TRDJ1
abundance: few
v_gene: TRDV1
CDR3aa: CALGDVQNYTDKLIF
CDR3nt: TGTGCTCTTGGGGACGTTCAAAATTACACCGATAAACTCATCTTT

d_gene: NA
j_gene: TRDJ1
abundance: NA
v_gene: TRDV1
CDR3aa: CALGTSYGLTGGHTDKLIF
CDR3nt: TGTGCTCTTGGGACTTCCTACGGCCTTACTGGGGGACACACCGATAAACTCATCTTT

d_gene: TRDD3
j_gene: TRDJ1
abundance: NA
v_gene: TRDV1
CDR3aa: CALGASQRSSFLLGDPILYTDKLIF
CDR3nt: TGTGCTCTTGGGGCCAGTCAGCGGTCGTCCTTTTTACTGGGGGACCCTATTCTATACACCGATAAACTCATCTTT

d_gene: NA
j_gene: TRDJ1
abundance: few
v_gene: TRDV2
CDR3aa: CACDKCGGRAYTDKLIF
CDR3nt: TGTGCCTGTGACAAATGTGGGGGGCGCGCCTACACCGATAAACTCATCTTT

d_gene: NA
j_gene: TRDJ1
abundance: few
v_gene: TRDV1
CDR3aa: CALGERLGPPRHTESTDKLIF
CDR3nt: TGTGCTCTTGGGGAACGGCTTGGCCCTCCGAGACACACGGAGAGCACCGATAAACTCATCTTT

d_gene: TRDD3
j_gene: TRDJ1
abundance: few
v_gene: TRDV1
CDR3aa: CALGETTSWGTVGYDKLIF
CDR3nt: TGTGCTCTTGGGGAAACCACGAGCTGGGGGACAGTCGGGTACGATAAACTCATCTTT

d_gene: NA
j_gene: TRDJ1
abundance: NA
v_gene: TRDV1
CDR3aa: CALGEVEGNRKTDKLIF
CDR3nt: TGTGCTCTTGGGGAAGTAGAGGGAAACAGGAAGACCGATAAACTCATCTTT

d_gene: NA
j_gene: TRDJ1
abundance: NA
v_gene: TRDV1
CDR3aa: CALGELRRRGSIKLIF
CDR3nt: TGTGCTCTTGGGGAACTACGACGCCGGGGAAGTATTAAACTCATCTTT

d_gene: TRDD2
j_gene: TRDJ1
abundance: NA
v_gene: TRDV1
CDR3aa: CALGVPGAFFLHWDTDKLIF
CDR3nt: TGTGCTCTTGGGGTCCCCGGGGCTTTCTTCCTACACTGGGACACCGATAAACTCATCTTT

d_gene: TRDD3
j_gene: TRDJ1
abundance: NA
v_gene: TRDV1
CDR3aa: CALGDGTHYWGIPPYTDKLIF
CDR3nt: TGTGCTCTTGGGGACGGGACCCACTACTGGGGGATACCCCCGTACACCGATAAACTCATCTTT

d_gene: TRDD3
j_gene: TRDJ1
abundance: NA
v_gene: TRDV1
CDR3aa: CALGTLGVWGIHDKLIF
CDR3nt: TGTGCTCTTGGGACCCTGGGGGTCTGGGGGATTCACGATAAACTCATCTTT

d_gene: NA
j_gene: TRDJ1
abundance: NA
v_gene: TRDV1
CDR3aa: CALGDPSVPPYTDKLIF
CDR3nt: TGTGCTCTTGGGGACCCTTCCGTCCCTCCGTACACCGATAAACTCATCTTT

d_gene: TRDD3
j_gene: TRDJ1
abundance: NA
v_gene: TRDV1
CDR3aa: CALGVQPPSWGMHTDKLIF
CDR3nt: TGTGCTCTTGGGGTCCAGCCTCCATCCTGGGGGATGCACACCGATAAACTCATCTTT

d_gene: NA
j_gene: TRDJ1
abundance: NA
v_gene: TRDV1
CDR3aa: CALGEPKERPSYFLRTGGPTDKLIF
CDR3nt: TGTGCTCTTGGGGAGCCTAAGGAAAGGCCTTCCTACTTCCTGCGTACTGGGGGCCCCACCGATAAACTCATCTTT

d_gene: TRDD3
j_gene: TRDJ1
abundance: NA
v_gene: TRDV1
CDR3aa: CALGTSILGGLGDTEVDKLIF
CDR3nt: TGTGCTCTTGGGACATCAATCCTGGGGGGACTGGGGGATACAGAGGTGGATAAACTCATCTTT

d_gene: TRDD2
j_gene: TRDJ1
abundance: NA
v_gene: TRDV1
CDR3aa: CALGRNRTSYVGWGPYTDKLIF
CDR3nt: TGTGCTCTTGGCCGCAACCGGACTTCCTACGTGGGCTGGGGACCGTACACCGATAAACTCATCTTT